This entry lists 7 T cell receptor beta chains sequenced from one sample in a study of T cells in tumors after PD-1 blockade. Only in-frame clones appear in the TCRdb table, and some are missing; sequencing was by immunoSEQ multiplex PCR. Of 40,000 to 55,000 clones listed, about four fifths are singletons. The specimen comprised PBMCs, sampled before anti-PD-1 treatment. The source of these receptors is a human donor with basal cell carcinoma.

This chain joins TRBV15 and TRBJ1-2; 7 bases match TRBD1. The V segment lost 5 bases and the J segment 6 bases; nucleotides outside the gene matches: 15. The CDR3 contains 16 residues. From germline, CDR1 is LNHNV and CDR2 YYDKDF (reference sequence). The DNA of the CDR3 is TGTGCCACCAGCGGTGGAAACAGGGGATCACTTGATGGCTACACCTTC. Protein sequence: CATSGGNRGSLDGYTF. The variable domain in full, with the rest retrieved from reference TRBV15 and TRBJ1-2, is DAMVIQNPRYQVTQFGKPVTLSCSQTLNHNVMYWYQQKSSQAPKLLFHYYDKDFNNEADTPDNFQSRRPNTSFCFLDIRSPGLGDTAMYLCATSGGNRGSLDGYTFGSGTRLTVV.

The gene calls are TRBV10-3 and TRBJ1-5; a possible D gene is TRBD1 (6 bases). CDR1 is ENHRY, CDR2 SYGVKD, per germline. The germline V and J ends were trimmed by 4 bases and 1 base, with 8 bases remaining between them. The CDR3 sequence is 14 residues long. The DNA for the CDR3 is TGTGCCATCAGTGGGCAGGGGAGCAATCAGCCCCAGCATTTT. Translated, it gives CAISGQGSNQPQHF.

This chain links TRBV2 with TRBJ2-2, with D maybe TRBD2 (5 bases). Looked up from germline, CDR1 is SNHLY and CDR2 is FYNNEI. The germline V and J ends were trimmed by 4 bases and 0 bases, with 9 bases remaining between them. This CDR3 contains 15 residues. The CDR3 sequence is CASSARTPNTGELFF. The CDR3 DNA follows: TGTGCCAGCAGTGCGAGGACTCCGAACACCGGGGAGCTGTTTTTT.

The chain recombines TRBV6-1 with TRBJ1-4, with D possibly being TRBD1 (6 bases). The germline CDR1 and CDR2 sequences are MNHNS and SASEGT. Deletions cut 2 bases from V and 8 bases from J, with 15 bases between. CDR3 length: 15 residues. In DNA, the CDR3 is TGTGCCAGCAGTGAACGGCCCCAGGGGTGGGAAAAACTGTTTTTT. Translating it yields CASSERPQGWEKLFF.

V usage is TRBV3-1 (or the pseudogene TRBV3-2) and J usage is TRBJ2-1; 12 nucleotides line up with TRBD2. Trimming cost V 5 bases and J 7 bases; bases outside gene matches: 6. The CDR3 covers 15 residues. Germline loops: CDR1 LGHDT, CDR2 YNNKEL (reference sequence). CDR3 residues: CASSFGLAGKNEQFF. The DNA for the CDR3 is TGTGCCAGCAGCTTCGGACTAGCGGGAAAAAATGAGCAGTTCTTC.

CDR3 region: CASSQEALRSTDTQYF. CDR3 in DNA: TGCGCCAGCAGCCAAGAGGCGCTTCGTAGCACAGATACGCAGTATTTT. This chain links TRBV4-1 with TRBJ2-3; D unresolved. Germline lookup yields CDR1 MGHRA and CDR2 YSYEKL. CDR3 size: 16 residues. Trimming stripped 0 bases from V and 0 bases from J, with 10 bases between.

The chain has TRBV10-3 and TRBJ1-1, with 7 bases fitting TRBD1. The CDR3 consists of 13 residues. The J segment lost 1 base and the V segment lost 10 bases, leaving 6 bases of the junction unmatched. Looked up from germline, CDR1 is ENHRY and CDR2 is SYGVKD. The DNA for the CDR3 is TGTGCCAGTCTGGGACAGCAGAACACTGAAGCTTTCTTT. Its protein product is CASLGQQNTEAFF.